Listed below are T cell receptor beta chains from one sample, sequenced in a study of neurological immune-mediated disorders. A single record per CDR3 protein comes from TCRdb applying MiXCR to the 5' RACE reads. The sample has 50,000 to 65,000 distinct CDR3 sequences, more than 3% seen once. Sequencing input: PBMCs. The receptors shown here come from a man aged 25 to 45 with multiple sclerosis. Each CDR3 is given with its conserved first and last residue. The D gene is left open where the match is weak. Clone sizes are given selectively: once, few, many, or a class where the clone is expanded.

CDR3nt: TGTGCCAGCAGGCATACCTCCACAGGGAGCAATCAGCCCCAGAATTTT; CDR3aa: CASRHTSTGSNQPQNF; v_gene: TRBV27; d_gene: .; j_gene: TRBJ1-5; abundance: few
CDR3nt: TGTGCCAGCACTGGCAGGGATAATTCACCCCTCAACTTT; CDR3aa: CASTGRDNSPLNF; v_gene: TRBV6-5; d_gene: .; j_gene: TRBJ1-6; abundance: many
CDR3nt: TGCAGTGCTAGAGAGGGGAACACTGAAGCTTTCTTT; CDR3aa: CSAREGNTEAFF; v_gene: TRBV20-1; d_gene: .; j_gene: TRBJ1-1; abundance: many
CDR3nt: TGCAGTGCTAGAAGTCCCATGAACACTGAAGCTTTCTTT; CDR3aa: CSARSPMNTEAFF; v_gene: TRBV20-1; d_gene: .; j_gene: TRBJ1-1; abundance: few
CDR3nt: TGCAGTGCTGTCCCCTTAGCGGGGCAAGAGACCCAGTACTTC; CDR3aa: CSAVPLAGQETQYF; v_gene: TRBV20-1; d_gene: TRBD2; j_gene: TRBJ2-5; abundance: many
CDR3nt: TGTGCCAGCTCACCAGCAGGACACACGAACACTGAAGCTTTCTTT; CDR3aa: CASSPAGHTNTEAFF; v_gene: TRBV18; d_gene: .; j_gene: TRBJ1-1; abundance: few
CDR3nt: TGTGCCAGCAGTCCCTTAGGTGGGGTGCCTGGAGATACGCAGTATTTT; CDR3aa: CASSPLGGVPGDTQYF; v_gene: TRBV6-6; d_gene: .; j_gene: TRBJ2-3; abundance: many
CDR3nt: TGTGCCAGCAGTCCGACTTCCAGCCCGGAGTACTTC; CDR3aa: CASSPTSSPEYF; v_gene: TRBV12-3/TRBV12-4; d_gene: .; j_gene: TRBJ2-7; abundance: many
CDR3nt: TGTGCCACCAGTGGGAGGGGGCAAGAGACCCAGTACTTC; CDR3aa: CATSGRGQETQYF; v_gene: TRBV24-1; d_gene: .; j_gene: TRBJ2-5; abundance: many
CDR3nt: TGTGCCAGCAGCCAAGGGTTCAGGGCTAGCAATCAGCCCCAGCATTTT; CDR3aa: CASSQGFRASNQPQHF; v_gene: TRBV3-1; d_gene: .; j_gene: TRBJ1-5; abundance: many
CDR3nt: TGCGCCAGCAGCTTGGCCTCGGCAGGGAGGTTTCGCGCTGAAGCTTTCTTT; CDR3aa: CASSLASAGRFRAEAFF; v_gene: TRBV5-1; d_gene: .; j_gene: TRBJ1-1; abundance: many
CDR3nt: TGTGCCAGCAGCTCCTCGCCCCGGGACAGGGAATCCTACAATGAGCAGTTCTTC; CDR3aa: CASSSSPRDRESYNEQFF; v_gene: TRBV7-9; d_gene: TRBD1; j_gene: TRBJ2-1; abundance: .
CDR3nt: TGTGCCAGCAGTTTGTCCAGGGGCACTGGAAACACCATATATTTT; CDR3aa: CASSLSRGTGNTIYF; v_gene: TRBV27; d_gene: .; j_gene: TRBJ1-3; abundance: many
CDR3nt: TGTGCCAGCAGCTCGGGACTGACGAACACCGGGGAGCTGTTTTTT; CDR3aa: CASSSGLTNTGELFF; v_gene: TRBV5-6; d_gene: .; j_gene: TRBJ2-2; abundance: many
CDR3nt: TGTGCCAGCAGCTCCCGAACCGGGACAGCCTACGAGCAGTACTTC; CDR3aa: CASSSRTGTAYEQYF; v_gene: TRBV4-2; d_gene: TRBD1; j_gene: TRBJ2-7; abundance: .
CDR3nt: TGTGCCAGCAGCCAAGTGGCCCTGGACACAGATACGCAGTATTTT; CDR3aa: CASSQVALDTDTQYF; v_gene: TRBV3-1; d_gene: .; j_gene: TRBJ2-3; abundance: many
CDR3nt: TGCAGTGCTAGAGATTCCGGGACAGGGTTCGGCAATGAGCAGTTCTTC; CDR3aa: CSARDSGTGFGNEQFF; v_gene: TRBV20-1; d_gene: TRBD1; j_gene: TRBJ2-1; abundance: many
CDR3nt: TGTGCCAGCAGCTTAGGAGGAGGGGGTGGAGAAAAACTGTTTTTT; CDR3aa: CASSLGGGGGEKLFF; v_gene: TRBV7-9; d_gene: .; j_gene: TRBJ1-4; abundance: many
CDR3nt: TGTGCCAGCAGTTCCACCCTAGCCTATGGCTACACCTTC; CDR3aa: CASSSTLAYGYTF; v_gene: TRBV12-3/TRBV12-4; d_gene: .; j_gene: TRBJ1-2; abundance: many
CDR3nt: TGTGCCAGCAGCCCGATCGACGCCCGGAACACTGAAGCTTTCTTT; CDR3aa: CASSPIDARNTEAFF; v_gene: TRBV7-9; d_gene: .; j_gene: TRBJ1-1; abundance: many
CDR3nt: TGCGCCAGCAGCTTGGAGGGGCGAGGGAACACTGAAGCTTTCTTT; CDR3aa: CASSLEGRGNTEAFF; v_gene: TRBV5-1; d_gene: .; j_gene: TRBJ1-1; abundance: many
CDR3nt: TGTGCCAGCAGCTTCAATGGTAATCAGCCCCAGAATTTT; CDR3aa: CASSFNGNQPQNF; v_gene: TRBV7-2; d_gene: .; j_gene: TRBJ1-5; abundance: few